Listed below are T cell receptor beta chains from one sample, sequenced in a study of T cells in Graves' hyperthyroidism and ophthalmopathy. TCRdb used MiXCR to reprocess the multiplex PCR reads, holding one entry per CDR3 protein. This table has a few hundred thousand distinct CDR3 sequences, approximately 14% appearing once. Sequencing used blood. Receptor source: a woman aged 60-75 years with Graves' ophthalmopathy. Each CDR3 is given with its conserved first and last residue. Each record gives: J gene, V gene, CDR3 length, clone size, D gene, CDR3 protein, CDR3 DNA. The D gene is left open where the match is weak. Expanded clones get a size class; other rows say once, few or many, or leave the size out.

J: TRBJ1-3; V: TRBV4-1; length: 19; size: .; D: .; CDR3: CASSQDAHAGGGSGNTIYF; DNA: TGCGCCAGCAGCCAAGATGCCCATGCGGGAGGGGGCTCTGGAAACACCATATATTTT
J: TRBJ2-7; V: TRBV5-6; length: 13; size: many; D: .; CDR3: CASSIGQRYEQYF; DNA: TGTGCCAGCAGCATAGGACAACGCTACGAGCAGTACTTC
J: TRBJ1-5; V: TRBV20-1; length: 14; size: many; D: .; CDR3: CSATWGQGNQPQHF; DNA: TGCAGTGCTACTTGGGGGCAGGGCAATCAGCCCCAGCATTTT
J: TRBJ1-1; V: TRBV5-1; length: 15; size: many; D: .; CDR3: CASSLTRAEGTEAFF; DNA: TGCGCCAGCAGCTTGACCCGGGCAGAGGGCACTGAAGCTTTCTTT
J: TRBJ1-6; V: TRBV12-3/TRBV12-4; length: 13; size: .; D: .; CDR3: CASSLAGGPPLHF; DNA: TGTGCCAGCAGTTTAGCCGGGGGGCCACCCCTCCACTTT
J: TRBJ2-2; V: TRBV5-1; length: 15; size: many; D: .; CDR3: CASMEQNSNTGELFF; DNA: TGCGCCAGCATGGAGCAGAACTCGAACACCGGGGAGCTGTTTTTT
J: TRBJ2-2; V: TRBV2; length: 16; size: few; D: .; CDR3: CASSEGGAVGTGELFF; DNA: TGTGCCAGCAGTGAAGGAGGCGCCGTCGGCACCGGGGAGCTGTTTTTT
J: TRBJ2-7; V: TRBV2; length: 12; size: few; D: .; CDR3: CASSPARGEQYF; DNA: TGTGCCAGCAGTCCGGCCCGGGGCGAGCAGTACTTC
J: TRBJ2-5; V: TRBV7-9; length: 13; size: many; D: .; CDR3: CASSPTGQETQYF; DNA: TGTGCCAGCAGTCCGACAGGTCAAGAGACCCAGTACTTC
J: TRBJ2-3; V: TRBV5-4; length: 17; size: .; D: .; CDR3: CASSFPLGTGPTDTQYF; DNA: TGTGCCAGCAGCTTCCCCCTCGGGACCGGTCCCACAGATACGCAGTATTTT
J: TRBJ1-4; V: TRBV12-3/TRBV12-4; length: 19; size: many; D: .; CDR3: CASSLGRGRQAATNEKLFF; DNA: TGTGCCAGCAGCCTCGGTAGAGGACGACAGGCGGCAACTAATGAAAAACTGTTTTTT
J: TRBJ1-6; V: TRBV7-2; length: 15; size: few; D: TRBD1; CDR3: CASSLGQGVNSPLHF; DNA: TGTGCCAGCAGCTTAGGACAGGGTGTTAATTCACCCCTCCACTTT
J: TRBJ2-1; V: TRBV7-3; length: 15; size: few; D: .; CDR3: CASSPGRSQVTEQFF; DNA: TGTGCCAGCAGCCCCGGGCGGTCCCAAGTCACTGAGCAGTTCTTC
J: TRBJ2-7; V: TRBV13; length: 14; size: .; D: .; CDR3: CASSLRLASYEQYF; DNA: TGTGCCAGCAGCTTGAGGCTAGCAAGCTACGAGCAGTACTTC
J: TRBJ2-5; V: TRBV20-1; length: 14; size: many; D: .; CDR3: CSAGIVGVGETQYF; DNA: TGCAGTGCCGGAATTGTCGGGGTCGGGGAGACCCAGTACTTC
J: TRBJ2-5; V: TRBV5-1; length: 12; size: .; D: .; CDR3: CASRRDRETQYF; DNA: TGTGCCAGCAGGAGGGACAGAGAGACCCAGTACTTC
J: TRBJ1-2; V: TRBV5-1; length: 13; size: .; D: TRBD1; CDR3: CVSSPGQGFGYTF; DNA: TGCGTCAGCAGCCCCGGACAGGGCTTTGGCTACACCTTC
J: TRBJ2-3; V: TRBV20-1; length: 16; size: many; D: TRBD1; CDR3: CSARRRTGGHTDTQYF; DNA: TGCAGTGCTAGGCGGAGGACAGGAGGTCACACAGATACGCAGTATTTT
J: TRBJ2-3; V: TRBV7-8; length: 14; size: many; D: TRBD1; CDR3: CASSVRQGTDTQYF; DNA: TGTGCCAGCAGCGTCAGACAGGGAACAGATACGCAGTATTTT
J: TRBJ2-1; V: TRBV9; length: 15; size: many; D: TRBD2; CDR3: CASSISGSSNNEQFF; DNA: TGTGCCAGCAGCATTAGCGGGAGCTCGAACAATGAGCAGTTCTTC
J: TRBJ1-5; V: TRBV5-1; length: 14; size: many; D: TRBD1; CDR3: CASSPGTGNQPQHF; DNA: TGCGCCAGCAGCCCCGGGACAGGCAATCAGCCCCAGCATTTT
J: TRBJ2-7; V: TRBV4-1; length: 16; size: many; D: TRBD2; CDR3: CASSQATSGRSYEQYF; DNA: TGCGCCAGCAGCCAGGCGACTAGCGGGAGGTCCTACGAGCAGTACTTC
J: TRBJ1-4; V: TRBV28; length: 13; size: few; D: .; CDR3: CASSDLTRVKLFF; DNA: TGTGCCAGCAGTGACTTAACGAGGGTAAAACTGTTTTTT
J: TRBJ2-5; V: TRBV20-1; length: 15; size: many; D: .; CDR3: CSAHGGARTQETQYF; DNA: TGCAGTGCTCACGGAGGTGCTAGAACTCAAGAGACCCAGTACTTC
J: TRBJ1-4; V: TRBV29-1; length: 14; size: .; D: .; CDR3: CSAKDTSTNEKLFF; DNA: TGCAGCGCCAAGGACACTTCAACTAATGAAAAACTGTTTTTT
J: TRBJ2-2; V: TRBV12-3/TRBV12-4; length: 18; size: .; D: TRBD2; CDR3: CASSPRTSGSIFTGELFF; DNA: TGTGCCAGCAGCCCGAGGACTAGCGGGAGTATATTCACCGGGGAGCTGTTTTTT
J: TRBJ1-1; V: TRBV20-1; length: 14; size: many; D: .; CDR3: CSAREPGGIGEAFF; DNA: TGCAGTGCTAGAGAGCCAGGAGGGATCGGTGAAGCTTTCTTT
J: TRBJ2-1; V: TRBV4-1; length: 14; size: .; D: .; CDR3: CASSQVGYYNEQFF; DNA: TGCGCCAGCAGCCAAGTAGGCTATTACAATGAGCAGTTCTTC
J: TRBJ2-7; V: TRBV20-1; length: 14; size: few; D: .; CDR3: CSGTLTGTTYEQYF; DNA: TGCAGTGGGACGTTAACAGGGACTACCTACGAGCAGTACTTC
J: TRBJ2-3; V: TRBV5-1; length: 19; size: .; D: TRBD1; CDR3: CASSRNAGTGGANPDTQYF; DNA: TGCGCCAGCAGCCGAAACGCCGGGACAGGGGGCGCCAATCCAGATACGCAGTATTTT
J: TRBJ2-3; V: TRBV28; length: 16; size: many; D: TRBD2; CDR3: CASSFLASGSTDTQYF; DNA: TGTGCCAGCAGTTTTCTGGCTAGCGGGAGCACAGATACGCAGTATTTT
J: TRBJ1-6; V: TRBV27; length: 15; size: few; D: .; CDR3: CASSPQGGNNSPLHF; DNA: TGTGCCAGCAGTCCACAGGGAGGGAATAATTCACCCCTCCACTTT
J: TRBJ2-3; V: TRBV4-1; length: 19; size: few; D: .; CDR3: CASSLLDLSSLGSTDTQYF; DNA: TGCGCCAGCAGCCTATTGGACCTTTCTAGTTTGGGAAGTACAGATACGCAGTATTTT
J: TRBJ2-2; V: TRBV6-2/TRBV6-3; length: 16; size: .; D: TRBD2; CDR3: CASSRLATGNTGELFF; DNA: TGTGCCAGCAGTAGACTAGCGACGGGGAATACCGGGGAGCTGTTTTTT
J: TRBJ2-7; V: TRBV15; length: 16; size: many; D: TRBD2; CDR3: CATSRRGLAASYEQYF; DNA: TGTGCCACCAGCAGGAGGGGACTAGCGGCCTCCTACGAGCAGTACTTC
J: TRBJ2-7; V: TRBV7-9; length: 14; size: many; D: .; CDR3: CASSLRDTSYEQYF; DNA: TGTGCCAGCAGCCTCCGGGACACCTCCTACGAGCAGTACTTC
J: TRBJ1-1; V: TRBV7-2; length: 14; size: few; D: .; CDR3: CASSLVFQPGGAFF; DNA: TGTGCCAGCAGCTTAGTTTTTCAGCCGGGGGGAGCTTTCTTT